This T cell receptor (beta chain) was captured by sequencing in a study of cytomegalovirus exposure and HLA in healthy donors. With respect to this clone: What it binds is not known.

Germline CDR1 reads MNHEY; CDR2 reads SVGAGI. V gave up 2 bases and J gave up 2 bases, with 10 bases separating them. The CDR3 runs 14 residues. Study-wide points: Rates of TCR association differed by HLA locus in a later analysis, with DRB1 highest and HLA-C lowest. Available immune exposure information covered CMV serostatus only.

This PCR relied on a set of 60 Vbeta primers and 13 Jbeta primers. The repertoire was sequenced with immunoSEQ multiplex PCR; TCRdb's copy has only in-frame clones and lacks some. The sample consists of around 130,000 clones, around three quarters of them appearing once. The chain combines TRBV6-5 with TRBJ2-7; D is undetermined. The source of this sequence is a man aged 25 to 40 in good health and CMV-seronegative. The sequenced sample consisted of PBMCs. DNA of the CDR3: TGTGCCAGCAGTTACCTAGGAAGAACCTACGAGCAGTACTTC. This sequence encodes CASSYLGRTYEQYF.